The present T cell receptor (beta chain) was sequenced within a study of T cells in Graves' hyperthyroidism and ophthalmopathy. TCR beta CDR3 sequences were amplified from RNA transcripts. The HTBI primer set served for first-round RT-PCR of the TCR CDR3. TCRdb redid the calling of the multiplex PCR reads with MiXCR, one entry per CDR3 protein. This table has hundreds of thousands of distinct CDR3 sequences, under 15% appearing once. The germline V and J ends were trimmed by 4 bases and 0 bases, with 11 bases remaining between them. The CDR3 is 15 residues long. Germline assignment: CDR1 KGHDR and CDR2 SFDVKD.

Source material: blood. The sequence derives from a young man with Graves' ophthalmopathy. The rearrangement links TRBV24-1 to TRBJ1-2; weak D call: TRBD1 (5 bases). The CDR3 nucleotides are TGTGCCACCAGTGACCCGGACATTTCTAACTATGGCTACACCTTC. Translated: CATSDPDISNYGYTF.